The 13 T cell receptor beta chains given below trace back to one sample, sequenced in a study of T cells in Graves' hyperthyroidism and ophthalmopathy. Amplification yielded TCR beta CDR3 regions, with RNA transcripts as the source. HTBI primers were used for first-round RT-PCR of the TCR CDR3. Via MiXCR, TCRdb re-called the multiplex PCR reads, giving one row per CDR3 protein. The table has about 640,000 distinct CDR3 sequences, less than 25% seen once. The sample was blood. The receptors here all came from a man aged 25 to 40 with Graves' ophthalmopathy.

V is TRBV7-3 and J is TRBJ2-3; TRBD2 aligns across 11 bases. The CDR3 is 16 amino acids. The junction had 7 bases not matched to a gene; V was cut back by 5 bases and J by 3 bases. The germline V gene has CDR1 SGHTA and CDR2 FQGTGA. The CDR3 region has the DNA TGTGCCAGCAGCCCCCTAGCGGGAGGAGGGACAGATACGCAGTATTTT. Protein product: CASSPLAGGGTDTQYF. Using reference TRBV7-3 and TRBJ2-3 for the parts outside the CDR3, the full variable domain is GAGVSQTPSNKVTEKGKYVELRCDPISGHTALYWYRQSLGQGPEFLIYFQGTGAADDSGLPNDRFFAVRPEGSVSTLKIQRTERGDSAVYLCASSPLAGGGTDTQYFGPGTRLTVL.

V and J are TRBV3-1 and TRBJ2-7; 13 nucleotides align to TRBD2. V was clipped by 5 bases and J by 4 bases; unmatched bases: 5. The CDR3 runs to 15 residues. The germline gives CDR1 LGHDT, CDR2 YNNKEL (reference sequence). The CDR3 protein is CASSETSGRWYEQYF. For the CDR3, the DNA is TGTGCCAGCAGCGAGACTAGCGGGAGGTGGTACGAGCAGTACTTC.

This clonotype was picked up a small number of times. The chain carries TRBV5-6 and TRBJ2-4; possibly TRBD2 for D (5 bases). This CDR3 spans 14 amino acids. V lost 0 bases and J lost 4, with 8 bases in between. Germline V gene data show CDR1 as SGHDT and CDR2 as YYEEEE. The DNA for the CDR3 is TGTGCCAGCAGCTTGGGCGGCGGGAAAAACATTCAGTACTTC. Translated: CASSLGGGKNIQYF.

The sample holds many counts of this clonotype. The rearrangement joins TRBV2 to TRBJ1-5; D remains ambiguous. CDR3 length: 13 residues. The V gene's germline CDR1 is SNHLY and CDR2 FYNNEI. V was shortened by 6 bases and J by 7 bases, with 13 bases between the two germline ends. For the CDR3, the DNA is TGTGCCAGCAGCCCGGTTCTGGGACAGCCCCAGCATTTT. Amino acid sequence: CASSPVLGQPQHF.

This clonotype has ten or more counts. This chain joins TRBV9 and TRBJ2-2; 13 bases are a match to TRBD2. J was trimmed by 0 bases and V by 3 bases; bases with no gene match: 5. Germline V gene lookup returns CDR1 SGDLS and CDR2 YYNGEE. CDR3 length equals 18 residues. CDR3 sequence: CASSERGLAGTNTGELFF. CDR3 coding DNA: TGTGCCAGCAGCGAGCGGGGACTAGCGGGGACGAACACCGGGGAGCTGTTTTTT. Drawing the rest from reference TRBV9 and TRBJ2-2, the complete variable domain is DSGVTQTPKHLITATGQRVTLRCSPRSGDLSVYWYQQSLDQGLQFLIQYYNGEERAKGNILERFSAQQFPDLHSELNLSSLELGDSALYFCASSERGLAGTNTGELFFGEGSRLTVL.

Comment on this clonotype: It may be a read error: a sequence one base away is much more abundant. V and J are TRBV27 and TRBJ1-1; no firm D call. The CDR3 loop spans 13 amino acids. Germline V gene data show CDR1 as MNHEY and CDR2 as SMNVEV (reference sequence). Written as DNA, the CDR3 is TGTGCCAGCAAATGGCCAGGTAACACTGAAGCTTCCTTT. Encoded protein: CASKWPGNTEASF.

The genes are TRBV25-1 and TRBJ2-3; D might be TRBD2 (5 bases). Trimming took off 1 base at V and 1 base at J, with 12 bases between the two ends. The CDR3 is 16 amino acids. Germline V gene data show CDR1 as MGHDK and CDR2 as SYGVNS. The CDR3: CASSEFASPGTDTQYF. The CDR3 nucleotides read TGTGCCAGCAGTGAATTTGCTAGCCCCGGCACAGATACGCAGTATTTT.

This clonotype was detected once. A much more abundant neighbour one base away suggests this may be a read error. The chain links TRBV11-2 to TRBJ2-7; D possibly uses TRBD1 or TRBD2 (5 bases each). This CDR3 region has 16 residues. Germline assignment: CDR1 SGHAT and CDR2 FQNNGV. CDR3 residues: CASSLFGAASSHEQYF. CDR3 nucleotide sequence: TGTGCCAGCAGCTTATTCGGGGCAGCTAGCTCCCACGAGCAGTACTTC.

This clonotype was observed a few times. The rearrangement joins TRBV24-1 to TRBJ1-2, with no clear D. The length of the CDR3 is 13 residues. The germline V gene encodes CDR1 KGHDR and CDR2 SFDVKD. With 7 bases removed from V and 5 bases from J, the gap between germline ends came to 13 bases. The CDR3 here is CATRPSSGYGYTF. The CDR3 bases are TGTGCCACCAGACCCTCCTCCGGGTATGGCTACACCTTC.

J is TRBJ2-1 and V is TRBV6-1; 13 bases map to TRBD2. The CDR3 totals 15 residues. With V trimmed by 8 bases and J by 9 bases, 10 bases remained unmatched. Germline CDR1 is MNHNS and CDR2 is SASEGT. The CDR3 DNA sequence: TGTGCCAGCCAGGGATGGACTAGCGGGAGTAGTGAGCAGTTCTTC. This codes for CASQGWTSGSSEQFF.

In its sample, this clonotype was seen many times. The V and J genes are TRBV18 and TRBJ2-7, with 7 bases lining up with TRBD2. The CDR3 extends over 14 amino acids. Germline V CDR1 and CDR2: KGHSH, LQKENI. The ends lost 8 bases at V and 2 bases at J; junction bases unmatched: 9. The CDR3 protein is CASSPPGRTYEQYF. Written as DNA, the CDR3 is TGTGCCAGCAGCCCTCCCGGGAGGACCTACGAGCAGTACTTC.

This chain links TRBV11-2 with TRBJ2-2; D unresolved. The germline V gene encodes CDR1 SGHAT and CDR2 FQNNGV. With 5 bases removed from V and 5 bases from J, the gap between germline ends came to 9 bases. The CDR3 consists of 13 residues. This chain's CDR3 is CASSVRLTGELFF. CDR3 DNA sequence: TGTGCCAGCAGCGTCCGTCTAACCGGGGAGCTGTTTTTT.

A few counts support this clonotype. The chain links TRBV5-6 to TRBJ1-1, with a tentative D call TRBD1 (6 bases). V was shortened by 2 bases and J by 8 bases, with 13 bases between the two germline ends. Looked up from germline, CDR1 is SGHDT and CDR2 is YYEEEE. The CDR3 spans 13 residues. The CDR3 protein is CASSFSGEDEAFF. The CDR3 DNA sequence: TGTGCCAGCAGCTTTTCAGGGGAAGACGAAGCTTTCTTT.